The 20 T cell receptor beta chains in this list originate from one sample, sequenced in a study of T cell repertoires in cytomegalovirus infection. TCRdb processed the reads anew with MiXCR; each CDR3 protein has one entry. In the table there are about 400,000 distinct CDR3 sequences, around 18% of which are singletons. The specimen was PBMCs. Receptors were obtained from a human donor in good health (CMV status not recorded). Some clones in this sample may be carry-over from other donors' samples.

This clonotype was counted between two and nine times. V and J are TRBV23-1 and TRBJ2-3; D may be TRBD1 (5 bases). TRBV23-1 is designated an ORF whose function remains uncertain. V lost 5 bases and J lost 4, with 25 bases in between. The CDR3 length is 18 residues. CDR3: CASSSGGHRSFDADTQYF. The CDR3 DNA follows: TGCGCCAGCAGTTCCGGCGGCCACAGGTCTTTTGATGCAGATACGCAGTATTTT.

This clonotype was detected many times. The chain links TRBV7-2 to TRBJ2-7, with D uncertain. Germline V gene data show CDR1 as SGHTA and CDR2 as FQGNSA. The CDR3 is 13 amino acids. Trimming shortened V by 5 bases and J by 3 bases, and 11 bases separated the two germline ends. The CDR3 region has the DNA TGTGCCAGCAGCCCCAAGTCTCGCTACGAGCAGTACTTC. It yields the protein CASSPKSRYEQYF.

The chain joins TRBV4-1 to TRBJ2-3, with TRBD2 identical over 12 bases. There are 19 residues in the CDR3. CDR1 MGHRA and CDR2 YSYEKL come from the germline V gene. The ends lost 3 bases at V and 5 bases at J; junction bases unmatched: 15. CDR3 coding DNA: TGCGCCAGCAGCCATTACCCCCGCCCTAGCGGGAGGGCCGAAGATACGCAGTATTTT. Translation gives CASSHYPRPSGRAEDTQYF.

The chain is built from TRBV5-5 and TRBJ1-6; D ambiguous. The CDR3 spans 16 residues. V lost 0 bases and J 7 bases, leaving 14 bases between the germline ends. Germline CDR1 SGHKS, CDR2 YYEKEE (reference sequence). The CDR3 DNA reads as TGTGCCAGCAGCTTGGGCAAGGGAAATTCGAATTCACCCCTCCACTTT. It encodes CASSLGKGNSNSPLHF. Full variable domain (remainder filled in from reference TRBV5-5 and TRBJ1-6): DAGVTQSPTHLIKTRGQQVTLRCSPISGHKSVSWYQQVLGQGPQFIFQYYEKEERGRGNFPDRFSARQFPNYSSELNVNALLLGDSALYLCASSLGKGNSNSPLHFGNGTRLTVT.

The V and J genes are TRBV27 and TRBJ2-3; D is unclear. The CDR3 totals 15 residues. Between the trimmed V and J ends, which lost 5 bases and 6 bases, there was a span of 18 bases. CDR1 and CDR2 (germline): MNHEY, SMNVEV (reference sequence). In nucleotides, the CDR3 is TGTGCCAGCAGTGGAATAGCCGGGTCGTTGGATACGCAGTATTTT. It translates to CASSGIAGSLDTQYF.

The V call is TRBV20-1, the J call TRBJ1-2, with D perhaps matching TRBD1 (5 bases). Germline CDR1 DFQATT, CDR2 SNEGSKA (reference sequence). V was clipped by 6 bases and J by 4 bases, with 12 bases between them. The CDR3 contains 12 residues. The CDR3 here is CSAPKGSYGYTF. The CDR3 bases are TGCAGTGCCCCCAAGGGGAGCTATGGCTACACCTTC.

This clonotype was picked up a small number of times. This chain links TRBV12-3 or TRBV12-4 with TRBJ1-1; perhaps TRBD1 as D (5 bases). Trimming took off 4 bases at V and 3 bases at J, with 12 bases between the two ends. The CDR3 loop spans 14 amino acids. This CDR3 reads CASSSLDSYTEAFF. Here the CDR3 DNA reads TGTGCCAGCAGTTCCCTCGACAGCTACACTGAAGCTTTCTTT.

This clonotype was observed at least ten times. The V and J genes are TRBV12-3 or TRBV12-4 and TRBJ1-1, with a tentative D call TRBD1 (6 bases). V was shortened by 8 bases and J by 6 bases, with 16 bases between the two germline ends. The CDR3 has 13 amino acids. CDR3 coding DNA: TGTGCCAGCTGGGACAAGCTTTCTTCTGAAGCTTTCTTT. Amino acid sequence: CASWDKLSSEAFF.

Of note for this clonotype: At one end the junction does not follow the germline gene, possibly because of a read error. The chain recombines TRBV5-1 with TRBJ1-2; maybe TRBD1 (5 bases). The CDR3 is made up of 15 amino acids. Germline V lookup: CDR1 SGHRS, CDR2 YFSETQ. The CDR3 bases are TGCGCCAGCAGCTTGGGGGGGACGTCTAACTGTGGCTACACCTTC. Residues: CASSLGGTSNCGYTF.

In its sample, this clonotype was seen many times. The chain recombines TRBV28 with TRBJ1-5; the D is unclear. V dropped 4 bases and J dropped 2 bases, with 15 bases sitting between them. CDR1 is MDHEN and CDR2 is SYDVKM in the germline V gene. The CDR3 covers 16 residues. Written as DNA, the CDR3 is TGTGCCAGCAGTTCCAACGCCGATATAGGCAATCAGCCCCAGCATTTT. It yields the protein CASSSNADIGNQPQHF.

This clonotype was detected many times. The gene calls are TRBV7-2 and TRBJ2-5, with D uncertain. Germline CDR1 is SGHTA and CDR2 is FQGNSA. The CDR3 consists of 16 residues. The germline V and J ends were trimmed by 5 bases and 5 bases, with 21 bases remaining between them. The CDR3 DNA sequence: TGTGCCAGCAGCCCCGGCGCTTCGGGTTTGAGGGAGACCCAGTACTTC. Its translation is CASSPGASGLRETQYF.

The table lists this clonotype with many counts. V and J are TRBV7-6 and TRBJ2-2, with D hard to call. This CDR3 region has 17 residues. Per the germline V gene, CDR1 is SGHVS and CDR2 is FNYEAQ. V lost 5 bases and J 2 bases, leaving 18 bases between the germline ends. The CDR3 coding sequence is TGTGCCAGCAGCGAACGCCAAGTGGAACTAAACACCGGGGAGCTGTTTTTT. Amino acid sequence: CASSERQVELNTGELFF.

This clonotype was observed at least ten times. The rearrangement uses TRBV7-2 and TRBJ2-1; TRBD2 might be the D (5 bases). Trimming left V 5 bases short and J 0 bases short, with 17 bases between. In germline, CDR1 is SGHTA, CDR2 FQGNSA. There are 17 residues in the CDR3. The CDR3 spells CASSLSLGSGSYNEQFF. The CDR3 region has the DNA TGTGCCAGCAGCCTAAGCCTCGGAAGCGGCTCCTACAATGAGCAGTTCTTC. Full variable domain (missing parts from reference TRBV7-2 and TRBJ2-1): GAGVSQSPSNKVTEKGKDVELRCDPISGHTALYWYRQSLGQGLEFLIYFQGNSAPDKSGLPSDRFSAERTGGSVSTLTIQRTQQEDSAVYLCASSLSLGSGSYNEQFFGPGTRLTVL.

This clonotype was counted only a few times. The chain has TRBV10-3 and TRBJ1-5; TRBD1 matches 7 bases. The trim removed 7 bases at V and 3 bases at J, leaving 12 bases unmatched. This CDR3 is 16 amino acids long. Per the germline V gene, CDR1 is ENHRY and CDR2 is SYGVKD. CDR3 amino acids: CAIKMRTGRFNQPQHF. CDR3 coding DNA: TGTGCCATCAAGATGAGGACAGGACGATTCAATCAGCCCCAGCATTTT.

Many counts were recorded for this clonotype. The chain has TRBV7-2 and TRBJ1-5; D remains ambiguous. Germline CDR1 is SGHTA and CDR2 is FQGNSA. V lost 2 bases and J lost 1, with 9 bases in between. CDR3 size: 15 residues. In nucleotides, the CDR3 is TGTGCCAGCAGCTTAAGGATCGGAAGCAATCAGCCCCAGCATTTT. Its translation: CASSLRIGSNQPQHF.

This clonotype has just a few counts. The rearrangement joins TRBV6-2 or TRBV6-3 to TRBJ1-2; D gene ambiguous. Looked up from germline, CDR1 is MNHEY and CDR2 is SVGEGT. V dropped 6 bases and J dropped 7 bases, with 15 bases sitting between them. The CDR3 totals 13 residues. The CDR3, as DNA: TGTGCCAGCAGGAGCTCCGGGGAGTTTGGCTACACCTTC. Its protein product is CASRSSGEFGYTF.

This clonotype has only a few counts. In DNA form, the CDR3 reads TGTGCCAGCAGTATACCAGCGGGGGGGAGCACAGATACGCAGTATTTT. This translates into CASSIPAGGSTDTQYF. The chain carries TRBV28 and TRBJ2-3; 10 bases fit TRBD2. There are 16 residues in the CDR3. Looked up from germline, CDR1 is MDHEN and CDR2 is SYDVKM. J gave up 0 bases and V 5 bases, and 5 bases lay outside the gene matches.

This clonotype occurred many times. The rearrangement links TRBV4-1 to TRBJ1-3; the D is unclear. Trimming left V 2 bases short and J 8 bases short, with 13 bases between. The CDR3 sequence is 14 residues long. Germline loops: CDR1 MGHRA, CDR2 YSYEKL. The chain's CDR3 is CASSQTDRADTIYF. The CDR3 DNA reads TGCGCCAGCAGCCAAACTGACCGGGCCGACACCATATATTTT.

This clonotype was observed a handful of times. This rearrangement joins TRBV28 to TRBJ2-1; D is possibly TRBD1 (5 bases). The CDR3 length is 15 residues. Trimming left V 3 bases short and J 2 bases short, with 11 bases between. Per germline, CDR1 MDHEN and CDR2 SYDVKM. The CDR3 region is CASSFPRAPYNEQFF. DNA for the CDR3: TGTGCCAGCAGTTTCCCCAGGGCCCCCTACAATGAGCAGTTCTTC.

This clonotype was seen repeatedly, ten times or more. The J gene is TRBJ2-1, the V gene TRBV12-3 or TRBV12-4, with D unresolved. This CDR3 is 14 amino acids long. The V and J ends lost 2 bases and 6 bases respectively, with 11 bases between them. The CDR3 sequence: CASSLIGKSNEQFF. The CDR3 DNA follows: TGTGCCAGCAGTTTAATCGGCAAAAGCAATGAGCAGTTCTTC.